The 27 T cell receptor beta chains below were found in one sample sequenced in a study of Graves' ophthalmopathy and Graves' hyperthyroidism. Transcripts of RNA were the source for amplifying TCR beta CDR3 regions. First-round RT-PCR used HTBI primers; second-round multiplex PCR followed. One entry per CDR3 protein, called by TCRdb with MiXCR from the multiplex PCR reads. The table records approximately 700,000 distinct CDR3 sequences, over 40% of them present only once. Specimen: peripheral blood. Source of these receptors: an adult man with Graves' ophthalmopathy.

This clonotype occurred many times. The chain combines TRBV7-3 with TRBJ2-7; D is possibly TRBD1 or TRBD2 (6 bases each). The CDR3 consists of 15 residues. Germline-derived CDR1 and CDR2 are SGHTA and FQGTGA. The V end lost 5 bases, the J end lost 5 bases, and 19 bases lay between the germline ends. The CDR3 protein is CASSPTLEGGHEQYF. CDR3 in DNA: TGTGCCAGCAGCCCCACCTTAGAGGGGGGACACGAGCAGTACTTC. Complete variable domain (other parts from reference TRBV7-3 and TRBJ2-7): GAGVSQTPSNKVTEKGKYVELRCDPISGHTALYWYRQSLGQGPEFLIYFQGTGAADDSGLPNDRFFAVRPEGSVSTLKIQRTERGDSAVYLCASSPTLEGGHEQYFGPGTRLTVT.

This chain uses TRBV20-1 with TRBJ1-5; D possibly corresponds to TRBD1 (6 bases). Trimming removed 2 bases from V and 7 bases from J, with 21 bases in between. Germline CDR1 reads DFQATT; CDR2 reads SNEGSKA (reference sequence). There are 16 residues in the CDR3. The CDR3 nucleotides are TGCAGTGCTAGATCCCCCCCGGGGGCATACGAGCAGCCCCAGCATTTT. Translation gives CSARSPPGAYEQPQHF.

Details on this clonotype: This CDR3 is missing its conserved last phenylalanine or tryptophan, likely due to a read error. Because the CDR3's place on the DNA is in doubt, the DNA is left out and the CDR3 is given as listed by TCRdb. The rearrangement links TRBV14 to TRBJ2-2; the D call in the table, TRBD2, was not verified against the DNA. CDR1 is SGHDN, CDR2 FVKESK, per germline. The CDR3 has 13 residues if both end residues are counted. The CDR3 reads CASSERDTEGAVV.

This clonotype was recorded many times. The genes are TRBV4-1 and TRBJ1-2; the D is unclear. The ends were cut back, 3 bases at V and 0 bases at J, with 8 bases in the middle. Looked up from germline, CDR1 is MGHRA and CDR2 is YSYEKL. The CDR3 sequence is 14 residues long. The DNA for the CDR3 is TGCGCCAGCAGCCACTCGGAAGCTAACTATGGCTACACCTTC. Translating gives CASSHSEANYGYTF.

This clonotype came up many times. The chain couples TRBV12-3 or TRBV12-4 to TRBJ2-7, with no clear D. The germline V and J ends were trimmed by 2 bases and 5 bases, with 10 bases remaining between them. The CDR3 consists of 13 residues. DNA of the CDR3: TGTGCCAGCAGTTTAACTGGGAACAACGAGCAGTACTTC. This codes for CASSLTGNNEQYF.

The V gene is TRBV5-5, the J gene TRBJ2-5; 11 bases match TRBD1. The CDR3 runs to 16 residues. The germline CDR1 and CDR2 sequences are SGHKS and YYEKEE (reference sequence). The J segment lost 9 bases and the V segment lost 5 bases, leaving 15 bases of the junction unmatched. CDR3: CASSYDGQDRGQPQYF. The DNA for the CDR3 is TGTGCCAGCAGTTACGACGGCCAGGACAGGGGGCAGCCCCAGTACTTC.

At least ten counts were recorded for this clonotype. J is TRBJ2-2 and V is TRBV7-2, with D unclear. The CDR3 consists of 14 residues. CDR1 and CDR2 (germline): SGHTA, FQGNSA. V gave up 6 bases and J gave up 8 bases, with 16 bases separating them. The DNA for the CDR3 is TGTGCCAGCAGGGAAAGCCAGGCCGTAGGGGAGCTGTTTTTT. Its translation is CASRESQAVGELFF.

V gene TRBV5-1 combines with J gene TRBJ2-3; TRBD1 matches at 12 bases. The CDR3 length is 21 residues. From germline, CDR1 is SGHRS and CDR2 YFSETQ. J was trimmed by 4 bases and V by 3 bases; bases with no gene match: 21. CDR3 residues: CASSYNYRLTPGTGGADTQYF. In DNA, the CDR3 is TGCGCCAGCAGCTATAACTATCGGCTTACGCCGGGGACAGGGGGCGCAGATACGCAGTATTTT. The whole variable domain, filled in from reference TRBV5-1 and TRBJ2-3, reads KAGVTQTPRYLIKTRGQQVTLSCSPISGHRSVSWYQQTPGQGLQFLFEYFSETQRNKGNFPGRFSGRQFSNSRSEMNVSTLELGDSALYLCASSYNYRLTPGTGGADTQYFGPGTRLTVL.

The rearrangement links TRBV20-1 to TRBJ1-4; D unclear. Germline lookup yields CDR1 DFQATT and CDR2 SNEGSKA (reference sequence). This CDR3 is 12 amino acids long. Between the trimmed V and J ends, which lost 5 bases and 11 bases, there was a span of 15 bases. The CDR3 reads CSALAHPGKLFF. CDR3 DNA sequence: TGCAGTGCTCTAGCGCACCCCGGGAAACTGTTTTTT.

This clonotype was observed at least ten times. The chain recombines TRBV29-1 with TRBJ2-2; D possibly uses TRBD1 or TRBD2 (5 bases each). This CDR3 comprises 13 residues. Germline CDR1 is SQVTM and CDR2 is ANQGSEA. V lost 0 bases and J 7 bases, leaving 9 bases between the germline ends. The CDR3 sequence: CSVEDWGNGELFF. CDR3 coding DNA: TGCAGCGTTGAAGATTGGGGGAACGGGGAGCTGTTTTTT.

This clonotype was counted between two and nine times. V usage is TRBV7-3 and J usage is TRBJ2-7, with a possible D match to TRBD2 (5 bases). There are 14 residues in the CDR3. The germline CDR1 and CDR2 sequences are SGHTA and FQGTGA. The germline V and J ends were trimmed by 6 bases and 4 bases, with 16 bases remaining between them. Here the CDR3 reads CASRTPGVPYEQYF. In nucleotides, the CDR3 is TGTGCCAGCAGGACCCCCGGGGTCCCATACGAGCAGTACTTC.

V and J are TRBV7-2 and TRBJ2-3, with 8 bases fitting TRBD1. Germline CDR1 is SGHTA and CDR2 is FQGNSA. This CDR3 region has 14 residues. After removal of 3 bases from V and 4 bases from J, the junction contained 3 bases not matched to a gene. This chain's CDR3 is CASSLTGVADTQYF. CDR3 in DNA: TGTGCCAGCAGCTTGACAGGGGTGGCAGATACGCAGTATTTT.

Here the CDR3 reads CASSLLGGDSNQPQHF. Here the CDR3 DNA reads TGTGCCAGCTCTCTCCTCGGGGGAGATAGCAATCAGCCCCAGCATTTT. This rearrangement joins TRBV7-8 to TRBJ1-5, with TRBD1 as a possible D gene (5 bases). The CDR3 runs to 16 residues. V shed 8 bases and J shed 0 bases, with 17 bases lying between them. Germline V gene lookup returns CDR1 SGHVS and CDR2 FQNEAQ.

A word on this clonotype: The junction departs from germline at one end; a sequencing error may be responsible. J is TRBJ2-6 and V is TRBV2; perhaps TRBD1 as D (5 bases). The CDR3 is 14 residues long. The germline V gene has CDR1 SNHLY and CDR2 FYNNEI. CDR3 DNA: TGTGCCAGCAGTGAAGCGCTTGGGGCTAACGTCCTGACCTTC. Translation: CASSEALGANVLTF.

Concerning this clonotype: The DNA is omitted, as the CDR3 cannot be located on it reliably, and the CDR3 follows TCRdb's listing. The chain couples TRBV25-1 to TRBJ1-4. Inclusive of both ends, the CDR3 amounts to 15 amino acids. In germline, CDR1 is MGHDK, CDR2 SYGVNS. Here the CDR3 reads CACSARGPDNEKLFF.

This chain links TRBV2 with TRBJ1-3; D unclear. V lost 4 bases to trimming and J lost 7 bases, with 8 bases between them. Germline CDR1 and CDR2: SNHLY and FYNNEI. This CDR3 contains 12 residues. The CDR3 is CASSGVGNTIYF. The DNA of the CDR3 is TGTGCCAGCAGTGGGGTCGGGAACACCATATATTTT.

This clonotype was detected ten times or more. CDR3 in amino acids: CASSGRTGTRNGYTF. As DNA, the CDR3 is TGTGCCAGCAGCGGACGGACAGGAACGCGCAATGGCTACACCTTC. The chain couples TRBV7-8 to TRBJ1-2; 7 bases agree with TRBD1. Unmatched junction bases numbered 12, after V lost 5 bases and J lost 6 bases. The CDR3 has 15 residues. Germline V gene lookup returns CDR1 SGHVS and CDR2 FQNEAQ.

This clonotype was seen ten or more times. The V call is TRBV10-3, the J call TRBJ2-5; D is possibly TRBD2 (5 bases). The CDR3 extends over 14 amino acids. V shed 0 bases and J shed 3 bases, with 8 bases lying between them. The germline CDR1 and CDR2 sequences are ENHRY and SYGVKD. The CDR3 coding sequence is TGTGCCATCAGTGAGTCGATCGGGAAAGAGACCCAGTACTTC. It specifies CAISESIGKETQYF.

This clonotype was seen at least ten times. The rearrangement joins TRBV10-3 to TRBJ1-6; 7 nucleotides agree with TRBD1. The trim removed 6 bases at V and 7 bases at J, leaving 0 bases unmatched. Germline V gives CDR1 ENHRY, CDR2 SYGVKD. This CDR3 spans 12 amino acids. CDR3 amino acids: CAIRTGNSPLHF. CDR3 bases: TGTGCCATCAGGACAGGGAATTCACCCCTCCACTTT.

This clonotype was observed at least ten times. The rearrangement links TRBV5-1 to TRBJ2-5, with TRBD1 matching 7 bases. The junction had 11 bases not matched to a gene; V was cut back by 7 bases and J by 2 bases. CDR1 is SGHRS and CDR2 is YFSETQ in the germline V gene. This CDR3 contains 15 residues. The CDR3 region is CASQEKGQEQETQYF. CDR3 bases: TGCGCCAGCCAGGAGAAAGGACAGGAGCAAGAGACCCAGTACTTC.

This clonotype was detected ten times or more. The chain carries TRBV6-5 and TRBJ1-5; 7 bases match TRBD1. The germline CDR1 and CDR2 sequences are MNHEY and SVGAGI. J gave up 9 bases and V 6 bases, and 8 bases lay outside the gene matches. This CDR3 has 13 residues. The CDR3 coding sequence is TGTGCCAGCAGAGGACAGGAACCGGGGCCCCAGCATTTT. It codes for CASRGQEPGPQHF.

There are many counts of this clonotype. The chain couples TRBV15 to TRBJ1-3; 7 bases agree with TRBD1. J lost 2 bases, V lost 9 bases, and 7 bases had no gene match. The CDR3 is 14 residues long. The V gene's germline CDR1 is LNHNV and CDR2 YYDKDF (reference sequence). The CDR3 DNA follows: TGTGCCACAGAAGACAGGGCGACTGGAAACACCATATATTTT. Encoded protein: CATEDRATGNTIYF.

Here the CDR3 DNA reads TGTGCCAGCAGTCACAGGGGCAGGGGCACTGAAGCTTTCTTT. Protein sequence: CASSHRGRGTEAFF. The rearrangement uses TRBV6-1 and TRBJ1-1, with TRBD1 matching 7 bases. CDR1 and CDR2 (germline): MNHNS, SASEGT. The CDR3 runs to 14 residues. V lost 5 bases to trimming and J lost 4 bases; unmatched junction nucleotides: 7.

The rearrangement joins TRBV2 to TRBJ1-2, with D perhaps matching TRBD1 (5 bases). This CDR3 contains 15 residues. Trimming pared 3 bases from V and 1 base from J, leaving 12 bases between. CDR1 is SNHLY and CDR2 is FYNNEI in the germline V gene. CDR3 sequence (DNA): TGTGCCAGCAGTGAGCAGGGTGGTGTTAACTATGGCTACACCTTC. Its translation: CASSEQGGVNYGYTF.

V gene TRBV10-3 combines with J gene TRBJ1-3, with D maybe TRBD1 (5 bases). V lost 10 bases and J 7 bases, leaving 20 bases between the germline ends. Germline V lookup: CDR1 ENHRY, CDR2 SYGVKD. The CDR3 length is 14 residues. The CDR3 nucleotides read TGTGCCACCAACAAAGGGGTGGGGAAGAACACCATATATTTT. The encoded protein is CATNKGVGKNTIYF.

Many counts were recorded for this clonotype. This chain connects TRBV10-3 to TRBJ1-1; 8 nucleotides match TRBD1. Germline CDR1 is ENHRY and CDR2 is SYGVKD. This CDR3 contains 14 residues. Trimming cost V 6 bases and J 4 bases; bases outside gene matches: 7. CDR3 nucleotides: TGTGCCATCAGAGACAGGGGAGGCGGCACTGAAGCTTTCTTT. This codes for CAIRDRGGGTEAFF.

This clonotype has a count of ten or more. This chain uses TRBV5-1 with TRBJ1-1, with TRBD1 as a possible D gene (5 bases). Trimming shortened V by 4 bases and J by 4 bases, and 11 bases separated the two germline ends. Germline V lookup: CDR1 SGHRS, CDR2 YFSETQ. The CDR3 spans 13 residues. The CDR3 region has the DNA TGCGCCAGCAGCCCGAGGGGTGGCACTGAAGCTTTCTTT. It encodes CASSPRGGTEAFF.